This T cell receptor (beta chain) was recovered during a study of CD8 T cells in Susac syndrome. In blood CD8+ and CD4+ T cells, TCR beta underwent sequencing. Control patients had untreated stable or active relapsing-remitting multiple sclerosis by revised McDonald criteria. TEMRA cells were FACS-enriched, unlike CD8+ and CD4+ T cells, which were negatively isolated. The RNA input was about 0.45 to 1 ug, and it was reverse transcribed with random hexamers. TCRdb reprocessed the immunoSEQ multiplex PCR reads via MiXCR and lists one record per CDR3 protein. The data contain 160,000 or so distinct CDR3 sequences, 85% to 95% of them singletons. The V end lost 2 bases, the J end lost 10 bases, and 6 bases lay between the germline ends. Germline lookup yields CDR1 SQVTM and CDR2 ANQGSEA. The CDR3 length is 10 residues.

The sequence was collected from a human donor with multiple sclerosis. The V call is TRBV29-1, the J call TRBJ2-1; D call uncertain. The sample consisted of CD8+ T cells from PBMCs. CDR3 sequence: CSVENGEQFF. In DNA, the CDR3 is TGCAGCGTTGAAAATGGCGAGCAGTTCTTC.